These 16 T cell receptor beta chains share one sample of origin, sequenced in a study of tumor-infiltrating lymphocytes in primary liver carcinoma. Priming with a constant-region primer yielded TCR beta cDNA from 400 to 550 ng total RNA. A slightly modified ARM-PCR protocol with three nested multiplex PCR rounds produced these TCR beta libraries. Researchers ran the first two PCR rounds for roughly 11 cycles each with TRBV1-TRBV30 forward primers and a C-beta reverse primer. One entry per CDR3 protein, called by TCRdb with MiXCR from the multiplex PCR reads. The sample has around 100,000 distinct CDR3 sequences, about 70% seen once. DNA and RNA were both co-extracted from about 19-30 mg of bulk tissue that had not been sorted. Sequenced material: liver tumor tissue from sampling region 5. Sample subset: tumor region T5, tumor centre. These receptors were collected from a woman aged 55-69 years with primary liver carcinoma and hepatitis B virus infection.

The CDR3: CASSPAPDLQETQYF. The CDR3 bases are TGTGCCAGCAGTCCAGCGCCGGATCTGCAAGAGACCCAGTACTTC. The chain employs TRBV28 and TRBJ2-5, with D hard to call. CDR3 length equals 15 residues. Trimming removed 5 bases at V and 2 bases at J, with 15 bases between. Germline V gene sequence: CDR1 MDHEN, CDR2 SYDVKM.

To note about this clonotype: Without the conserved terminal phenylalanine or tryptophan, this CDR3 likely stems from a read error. The DNA of the CDR3 is TGCGCAAGCAGAGAGCCTAGGGGCGTCGGCACTGAAGCTTTCTCT. It is translated as CASREPRGVGTEAFS. The chain employs TRBV10-2 and TRBJ1-1; D might be TRBD1 (5 bases). Germline CDR1 and CDR2: WSHSY and SAAADI. This CDR3 is built from 15 residues.

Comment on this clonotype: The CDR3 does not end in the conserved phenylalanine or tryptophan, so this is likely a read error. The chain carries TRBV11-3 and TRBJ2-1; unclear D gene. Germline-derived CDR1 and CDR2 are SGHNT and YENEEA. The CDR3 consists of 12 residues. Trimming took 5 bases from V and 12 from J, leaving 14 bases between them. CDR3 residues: CASSIITFRQFL. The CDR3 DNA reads TGTGCCAGCAGCATAATAACCTTTAGGCAGTTCCTC.

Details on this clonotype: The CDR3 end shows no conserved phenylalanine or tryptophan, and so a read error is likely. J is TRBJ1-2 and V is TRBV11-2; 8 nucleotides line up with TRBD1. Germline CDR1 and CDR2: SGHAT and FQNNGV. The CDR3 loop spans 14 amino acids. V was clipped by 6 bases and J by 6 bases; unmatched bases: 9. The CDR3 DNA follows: TGTGCCAGCAGGTTCACACAGGGGGGGGATGGCTACACCTTA. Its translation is CASRFTQGGDGYTL.

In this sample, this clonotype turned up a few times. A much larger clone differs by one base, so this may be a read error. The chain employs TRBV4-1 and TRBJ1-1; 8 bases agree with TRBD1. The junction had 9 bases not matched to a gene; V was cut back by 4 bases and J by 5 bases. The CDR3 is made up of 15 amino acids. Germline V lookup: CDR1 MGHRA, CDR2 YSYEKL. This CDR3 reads CASSRTGGTETEAFF. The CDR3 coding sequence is TGCGCCAGCAGCCGTACAGGGGGGACGGAGACTGAAGCTTTCTTT.

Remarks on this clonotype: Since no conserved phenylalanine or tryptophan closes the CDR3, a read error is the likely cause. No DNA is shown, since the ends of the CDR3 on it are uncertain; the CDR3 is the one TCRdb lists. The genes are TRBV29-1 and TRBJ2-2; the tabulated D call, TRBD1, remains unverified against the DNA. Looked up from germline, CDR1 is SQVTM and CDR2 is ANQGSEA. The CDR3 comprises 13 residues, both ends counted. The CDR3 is CSVMGHSGGELLL.

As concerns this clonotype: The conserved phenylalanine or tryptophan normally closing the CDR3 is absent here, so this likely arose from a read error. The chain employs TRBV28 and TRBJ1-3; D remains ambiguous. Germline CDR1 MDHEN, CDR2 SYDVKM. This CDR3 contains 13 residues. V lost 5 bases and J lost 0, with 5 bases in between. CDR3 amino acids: CASSPGSGNTIYL. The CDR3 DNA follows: TGTGCCAGCAGTCCCGGCTCTGGAAACACCATATATTTG.

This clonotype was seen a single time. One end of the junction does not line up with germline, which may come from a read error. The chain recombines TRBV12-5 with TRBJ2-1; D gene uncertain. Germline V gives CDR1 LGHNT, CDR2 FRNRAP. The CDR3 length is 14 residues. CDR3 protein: CASGFEVAYDEQLF. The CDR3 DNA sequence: TGTGCTAGTGGTTTCGAGGTAGCTTACGATGAGCAGCTCTTC.

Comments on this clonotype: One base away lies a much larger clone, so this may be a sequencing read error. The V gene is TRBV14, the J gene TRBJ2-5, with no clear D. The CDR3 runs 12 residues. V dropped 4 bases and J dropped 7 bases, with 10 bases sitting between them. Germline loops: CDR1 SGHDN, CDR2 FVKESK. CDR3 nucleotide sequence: TGTGCCAGCAGCCCAGAGTTGGGGACCCAGTACTTC. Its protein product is CASSPELGTQYF.

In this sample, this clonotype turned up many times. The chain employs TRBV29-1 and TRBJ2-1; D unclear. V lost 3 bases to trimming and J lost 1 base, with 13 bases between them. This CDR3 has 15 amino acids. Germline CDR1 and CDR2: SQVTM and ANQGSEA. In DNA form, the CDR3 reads TGCAGCGTTGAGTCGCGAAGGAGTTCCTACAATGAGCAGTTCTTC. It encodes CSVESRRSSYNEQFF.

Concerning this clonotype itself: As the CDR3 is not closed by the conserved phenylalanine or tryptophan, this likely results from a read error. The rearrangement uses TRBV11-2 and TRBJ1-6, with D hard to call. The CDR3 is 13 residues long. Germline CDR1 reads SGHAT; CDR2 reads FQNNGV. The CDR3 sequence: CASNLEPGSPLHS. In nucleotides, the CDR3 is TGTGCCAGCAACTTAGAGCCGGGCTCACCCCTCCACTCT.

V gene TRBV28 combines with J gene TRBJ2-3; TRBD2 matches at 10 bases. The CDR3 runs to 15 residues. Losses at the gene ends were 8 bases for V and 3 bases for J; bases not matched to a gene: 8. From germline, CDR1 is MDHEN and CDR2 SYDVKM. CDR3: CASGKAGGATDTQYF. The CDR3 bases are TGTGCCAGCGGAAAAGCGGGAGGGGCGACAGATACGCAGTATTTT.

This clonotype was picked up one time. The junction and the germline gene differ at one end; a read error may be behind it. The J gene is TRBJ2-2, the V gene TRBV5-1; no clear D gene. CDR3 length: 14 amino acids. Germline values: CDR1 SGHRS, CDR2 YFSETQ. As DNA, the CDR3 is TGCGCCAGCAGCTTCTTGTCGAACACCGGTGAGCTGCTTTTT. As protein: CASSFLSNTGELLF.

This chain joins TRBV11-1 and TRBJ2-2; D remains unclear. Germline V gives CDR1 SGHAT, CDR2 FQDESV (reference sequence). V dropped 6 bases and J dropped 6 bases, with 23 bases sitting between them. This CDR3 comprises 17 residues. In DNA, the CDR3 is TGTGCCAGCAGGAACGCTTGTAAAAAAGACTCCGCCGGGGAGCTGTTTTTT. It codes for CASRNACKKDSAGELFF.

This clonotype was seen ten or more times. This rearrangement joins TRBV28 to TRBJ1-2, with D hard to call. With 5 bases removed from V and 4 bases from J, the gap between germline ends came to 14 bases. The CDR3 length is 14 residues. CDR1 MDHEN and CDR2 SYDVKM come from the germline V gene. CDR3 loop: CASSRGSPGYGYTF. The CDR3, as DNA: TGTGCCAGCAGTCGAGGATCTCCAGGCTATGGCTACACCTTC.

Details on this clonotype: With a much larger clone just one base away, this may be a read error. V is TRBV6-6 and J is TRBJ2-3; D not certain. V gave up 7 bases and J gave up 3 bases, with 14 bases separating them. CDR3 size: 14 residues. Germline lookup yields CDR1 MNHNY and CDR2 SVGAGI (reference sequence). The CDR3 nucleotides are TGTGCCAGCACGGGTATCGAGAGGACAGATACGCAGTATTTT. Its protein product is CASTGIERTDTQYF.